A single sample is the source of the 11 T cell receptor beta chains below, sequenced in a study of glioma-infiltrating T cells after dendritic cell vaccination. Documented time point: after dendritic cell vaccination, including at tumor progression/relapse. Produced via immunoSEQ multiplex PCR; TCRdb's table is partial and in-frame only. The table has roughly 50,000 clones, 70% to 90% seen once. This specimen was blood, taken after dendritic cell vaccination. These receptors originate from a human donor with glioblastoma.

The gene calls are TRBV7-8 and TRBJ2-7, with 7 bases matching TRBD2. The CDR3 loop spans 17 amino acids. Germline V gene sequence: CDR1 SGHVS, CDR2 FQNEAQ. Trimming cost V 5 bases and J 5 bases; bases outside gene matches: 18. Written as DNA, the CDR3 is TGTGCCAGCAGCCCAAGCGCGGGAGTCCTCCTTCTGCACGAGCAGTACTTC. Amino acids: CASSPSAGVLLLHEQYF.

The chain has TRBV2 and TRBJ2-3; D unresolved. CDR1 SNHLY and CDR2 FYNNEI come from the germline V gene. This CDR3 is 14 amino acids long. The germline V and J ends were trimmed by 5 bases and 0 bases, with 9 bases remaining between them. The CDR3 DNA follows: TGTGCCAGCAGTAGTCGGGTCAGCACAGATACGCAGTATTTT. Protein sequence: CASSSRVSTDTQYF. The variable domain in full, with the rest retrieved from reference TRBV2 and TRBJ2-3, is EPEVTQTPSHQVTQMGQEVILRCVPISNHLYFYWYRQILGQKVEFLVSFYNNEISEKSEIFDDQFSVERPDGSNFTLKIRSTKLEDSAMYFCASSSRVSTDTQYFGPGTRLTVL.

The chain combines TRBV27 with TRBJ1-2; 10 nucleotides align to TRBD1. Germline CDR1 and CDR2: MNHEY and SMNVEV (reference sequence). The CDR3 is made up of 15 amino acids. V trimming: 4 bases; J trimming: 4 bases; junction bases outside the gene matches: 6. CDR3 loop: CASSWGQGMGYGYTF. DNA of the CDR3: TGTGCCAGCAGTTGGGGACAGGGGATGGGCTATGGCTACACCTTC.

The genes are TRBV4-2 and TRBJ2-1; possibly TRBD2 for D (6 bases). The CDR3 runs to 15 residues. Germline assignment: CDR1 LGHNA and CDR2 YNFKEQ. V was cut by 4 bases and J by 6 bases, with 16 bases left in between. The CDR3 nucleotides are TGTGCCAGCAGCCCGGCGGTTGGAGGGGCCAATGAGCAGTTCTTC. Its translation is CASSPAVGGANEQFF.

This chain connects TRBV9 to TRBJ1-5; a possible D gene is TRBD1 (6 bases). In germline, CDR1 is SGDLS, CDR2 YYNGEE. The CDR3 has 15 amino acids. Trimming removed 3 bases at V and 0 bases at J, with 10 bases between. CDR3: CASSEGTISNQPQHF. The CDR3 region has the DNA TGTGCCAGCAGCGAAGGGACAATTAGCAATCAGCCCCAGCATTTT.

The chain employs TRBV19 and TRBJ2-1; no definite D call. CDR3 length equals 16 residues. CDR1 is LNHDA, CDR2 SQIVND, per germline (reference sequence). Trimming cost V 1 base and J 5 bases, with 15 bases left between them. The CDR3 reads CASSIGLQFGDNEQFF. The CDR3 DNA sequence: TGTGCCAGTAGTATAGGACTTCAGTTCGGAGACAATGAGCAGTTCTTC.

The J gene is TRBJ1-2, the V gene TRBV28; TRBD1 agrees at 7 bases. Germline lookup yields CDR1 MDHEN and CDR2 SYDVKM. The V segment lost 6 bases and the J segment 3 bases; nucleotides outside the gene matches: 10. The CDR3 consists of 15 residues. The CDR3 reads CASSKPGQRYYGYTF. In DNA, the CDR3 is TGTGCCAGCAGCAAACCGGGACAGCGGTACTATGGCTACACCTTC.

The chain is built from TRBV11-2 and TRBJ2-7; TRBD2 matches at 7 bases. V shed 5 bases and J 4 bases; nucleotides not matched to a gene: 5. The CDR3 totals 13 residues. Germline CDR1 reads SGHAT; CDR2 reads FQNNGV. This chain's CDR3 is CASSRGGGYEQYF. CDR3 nucleotide sequence: TGTGCCAGCAGCCGGGGCGGGGGATACGAGCAGTACTTC.

The V call is TRBV10-3, the J call TRBJ1-4; TRBD1 matches 8 bases. This CDR3 is 15 amino acids long. Germline lookup yields CDR1 ENHRY and CDR2 SYGVKD. V dropped 4 bases and J dropped 0; count of bases not matched to a gene: 1. CDR3 region: CAISGTGSTNEKLFF. CDR3 DNA sequence: TGTGCCATCAGTGGGACAGGGTCAACTAATGAAAAACTGTTTTTT.

This clone appeared a few times. The gene calls are TRBV9 and TRBJ2-2; a possible D gene is TRBD1 (7 bases). The length of the CDR3 is 16 residues. Germline values: CDR1 SGDLS, CDR2 YYNGEE. Trimming took off 3 bases at V and 4 bases at J, with 16 bases between the two ends. The chain's CDR3 is CASSAAQGTGTGELFF. The CDR3 DNA reads as TGTGCCAGCAGCGCCGCACAGGGGACTGGCACCGGGGAGCTGTTTTTT.

CDR3 nucleotide sequence: TGTGCCATCACTTCGACAGAGATGAACACTGAAGCTTTCTTT. This translates into CAITSTEMNTEAFF. The chain couples TRBV10-3 to TRBJ1-1, with D maybe TRBD1 (5 bases). Germline-derived CDR1 and CDR2 are ENHRY and SYGVKD. The CDR3 has 14 residues. V lost 7 bases and J 0 bases, leaving 12 bases between the germline ends.